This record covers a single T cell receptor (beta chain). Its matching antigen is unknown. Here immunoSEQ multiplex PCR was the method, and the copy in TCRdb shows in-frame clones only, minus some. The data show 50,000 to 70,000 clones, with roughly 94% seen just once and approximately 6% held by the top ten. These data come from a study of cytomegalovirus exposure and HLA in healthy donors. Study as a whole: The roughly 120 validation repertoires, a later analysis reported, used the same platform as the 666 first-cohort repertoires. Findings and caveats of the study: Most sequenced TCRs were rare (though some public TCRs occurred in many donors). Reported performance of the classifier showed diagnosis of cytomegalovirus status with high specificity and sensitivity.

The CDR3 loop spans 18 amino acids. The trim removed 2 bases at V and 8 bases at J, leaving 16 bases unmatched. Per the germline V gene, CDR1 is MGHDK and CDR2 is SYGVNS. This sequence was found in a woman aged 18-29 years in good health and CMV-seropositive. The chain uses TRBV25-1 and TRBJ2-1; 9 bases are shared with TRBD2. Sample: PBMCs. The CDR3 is CASSEQLGAGERGDEQFF. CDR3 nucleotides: TGTGCCAGCAGTGAACAACTCGGAGCGGGGGAGCGGGGGGATGAGCAGTTCTTC. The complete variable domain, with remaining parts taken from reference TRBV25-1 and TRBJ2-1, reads EADIYQTPRYLVIGTGKKITLECSQTMGHDKMYWYQQDPGMELHLIHYSYGVNSTEKGDLSSESTVSRIRTEHFPLTLESARPSHTSQYLCASSEQLGAGERGDEQFFGPGTRLTVL.